Following are 15 T cell receptor beta chains from one sample sequenced in a study of regulatory T cells in long-lasting Graves disease (TCRdb year 2021). According to the study, the label for this sample's time point signals: newly diagnosed GD, antithyroid drugs for less than 3 months. For both TCR sequencing and RNA sequencing, RNA was extracted from PBMCs using TRIzol. The method behind the library was multiplex PCR. TCRdb shows the sequencer as Illumina HiSeq 4000. iRepertoire HTBI primers and Arm-PCR amplification of CDR3 regions were used to construct TCR beta libraries. Using fastp at Q25 and MiXCR, TCRdb reprocessed the public reads and kept productive beta chains. Each CDR3 protein appears once, grouped with its most common genes and DNA. The sample includes under 700,000 distinct CDR3 sequences, with about 16% observed a single time. The ten most abundant clones make up approximately 25% of the sample.

This same sample was also part of a study on T cells in Graves' hyperthyroidism and ophthalmopathy.

The source was peripheral blood mononuclear cells (PBMCs), collected at new diagnosis, from a patient treated with antithyroid drugs. The receptors stem from a woman aged 35-60 years with Graves disease. Donor details come from another sample of the same person, matched by shared clones.

The chain couples TRBV2 to TRBJ1-3; no firm D call. V dropped 3 bases and J dropped 0 bases, with 6 bases sitting between them. The CDR3 is 14 residues long. Germline V gives CDR1 SNHLY, CDR2 FYNNEI. CDR3 protein: CASSEAASGNTIYF. The CDR3 bases are TGTGCCAGCAGTGAGGCAGCCTCTGGAAACACCATATATTTT.

This clonotype was observed a few times. V gene TRBV20-1 combines with J gene TRBJ1-6; TRBD1 is a possible D gene (5 bases). In germline, CDR1 is DFQATT, CDR2 SNEGSKA (reference sequence). V was cut by 3 bases and J by 6 bases, with 15 bases left in between. The CDR3 consists of 15 residues. The CDR3 region is CSARKPGLSNSPLHF. The DNA for the CDR3 is TGCAGTGCTAGGAAACCGGGACTGAGTAATTCACCCCTCCACTTT.

The rearrangement links TRBV19 to TRBJ2-7; D gene ambiguous. In germline, CDR1 is LNHDA, CDR2 SQIVND (reference sequence). The CDR3 loop spans 11 amino acids. The V end lost 5 bases, the J end lost 3 bases, and 5 bases lay between the germline ends. CDR3 sequence (DNA): TGTGCCAGTAGTTTTTACTACGAGCAGTACTTC. It translates to CASSFYYEQYF.

This clonotype was detected many times. The rearrangement uses TRBV20-1 and TRBJ2-3, with D possibly being TRBD2 (5 bases). V was clipped by 3 bases and J by 0 bases, with 13 bases between them. Germline V gives CDR1 DFQATT, CDR2 SNEGSKA (reference sequence). The CDR3 spans 15 residues. This CDR3 reads CSARAGSTSTDTQYF. CDR3 DNA: TGCAGTGCTAGGGCGGGTAGTACGAGCACAGATACGCAGTATTTT.

J is TRBJ2-7 and V is TRBV4-1; D is possibly TRBD1 (6 bases). Germline V gives CDR1 MGHRA, CDR2 YSYEKL. Between the trimmed V and J ends, which lost 2 bases and 2 bases, there was a span of 10 bases. The CDR3 loop spans 14 amino acids. CDR3: CASSQLQGTYEQYF. CDR3 sequence (DNA): TGCGCCAGCAGCCAATTACAGGGAACCTACGAGCAGTACTTC.

This clonotype was observed at least ten times. This sequence joins TRBV6-2 or TRBV6-3 and TRBJ2-3; 8 bases map to TRBD1. Germline V gives CDR1 MNHEY, CDR2 SVGEGT. The CDR3 has 12 residues. V dropped 11 bases and J dropped 3; count of bases not matched to a gene: 4. CDR3 protein: CAGRQGTDTQYF. The CDR3 region has the DNA TGTGCCGGCCGACAGGGGACAGATACGCAGTATTTT.

This chain's CDR3 is CASSFPGLAVQETQYF. CDR3 nucleotide sequence: TGTGCCAGCAGTTTTCCGGGACTAGCGGTCCAAGAGACCCAGTACTTC. The chain links TRBV6-5 to TRBJ2-5, with 11 bases identical to TRBD2. V lost 4 bases, J lost 1 base, and 5 bases stayed unmatched. The CDR3 length is 16 residues. Germline V gene sequence: CDR1 MNHEY, CDR2 SVGAGI.

V and J are TRBV15 and TRBJ1-4; 8 bases agree with TRBD1. With 1 base clipped from V and 2 bases from J, the junction kept 9 bases outside the gene matches. Germline V lookup: CDR1 LNHNV, CDR2 YYDKDF (reference sequence). The CDR3 extends over 18 amino acids. CDR3 nucleotides: TGTGCCACCAGCAGAGTAGTCGGACAGGGTTATACTAATGAAAAACTGTTTTTT. Its protein product is CATSRVVGQGYTNEKLFF.

This clonotype appeared a few times. V and J are TRBV5-1 and TRBJ2-1; D is tentatively TRBD1 or TRBD2 (6 bases each). The CDR3 loop spans 16 amino acids. Germline V lookup: CDR1 SGHRS, CDR2 YFSETQ. Between the trimmed V and J ends, which lost 1 base and 3 bases, there was a span of 14 bases. CDR3 amino acids: CASSLMRGVIYNEQFF. The CDR3 DNA reads TGCGCCAGCAGCTTGATGAGGGGGGTTATCTACAATGAGCAGTTCTTC.

This clonotype has only one observation. A much larger clone sits a single nucleotide away, making a read error possible. This chain connects TRBV7-9 to TRBJ2-7; the match to TRBD1 covers 9 bases. J lost 6 bases, V lost 4 bases, and 4 bases had no gene match. Germline values: CDR1 SEHNR, CDR2 FQNEAQ (reference sequence). The CDR3 totals 13 residues. The CDR3 sequence: CASSSRDRAEQYF. The DNA for the CDR3 is TGTGCCAGCAGCTCCCGGGACAGGGCCGAGCAGTACTTC.

The chain has TRBV29-1 and TRBJ1-2, with TRBD1 matching 10 bases. Germline CDR1 is SQVTM and CDR2 is ANQGSEA. Trimming at V came to 2 bases and at J to 4 bases, leaving 7 bases not matched to a gene. This CDR3 is 15 amino acids long. This CDR3 reads CSVESDRGRLYGYTF. The CDR3 DNA sequence: TGCAGCGTTGAATCTGACAGGGGGCGCCTCTATGGCTACACCTTC.

Many counts were recorded for this clonotype. The chain combines TRBV12-3 or TRBV12-4 with TRBJ2-3, with 8 bases fitting TRBD2. The CDR3 runs 16 residues. Germline trimming cut 6 bases from V and 4 bases from J; bases unmatched to any gene: 12. The CDR3 sequence is CASSLHSSGVSDTQYF. The CDR3 DNA reads as TGTGCCAGCAGCCTTCACAGTAGCGGGGTCTCAGATACGCAGTATTTT.

Of note for this clonotype: One junction end disagrees with the germline gene, perhaps due to a read error. The chain couples TRBV5-1 to TRBJ2-3; D call uncertain. Germline lookup yields CDR1 SGHRS and CDR2 YFSETQ. The CDR3 covers 14 residues. Here the CDR3 reads CASSPSPGTDTQYF. CDR3 DNA sequence: TGTGCCAGCAGTCCCTCCCCGGGCACAGATACGCAGTATTTT.

This clonotype was picked up many times. The chain combines TRBV7-9 with TRBJ2-5, with unresolved D. Germline-derived CDR1 and CDR2 are SEHNR and FQNEAQ (reference sequence). Trimming stripped 10 bases from V and 2 bases from J, with 8 bases between. The CDR3 spans 11 residues. CDR3 loop: CATQDQETQYF. CDR3 nucleotides: TGTGCCACCCAGGATCAAGAGACCCAGTACTTC. The full variable domain, its missing parts supplied by reference TRBV7-9 and TRBJ2-5, is DTGVSQNPRHKITKRGQNVTFRCDPISEHNRLYWYRQTLGQGPEFLTYFQNEAQLEKSRLLSDRFSAERPKGSFSTLEIQRTEQGDSAMYLCATQDQETQYFGPGTRLLVL.

The genes are TRBV11-2 and TRBJ2-1; D is ambiguous. Trimming left V 0 bases short and J 1 base short, with 13 bases between. Germline V gene data show CDR1 as SGHAT and CDR2 as FQNNGV. CDR3 length: 17 amino acids. The DNA for the CDR3 is TGTGCCAGCAGCTTAGATCCTGGCAGTCCTTCCTACAATGAGCAGTTCTTC. It specifies CASSLDPGSPSYNEQFF.